In its sample, the clone carrying this T cell receptor (beta chain) was seen a few times. Its target is not known. This specimen comes from a study of identical twins. Study-wide points: Out-of-frame beta chain sequences displayed weaker excess sharing between twins. Fewer insertions were carried by abundant cord blood beta clonotypes, but none was seen in memory repertoires.

Looked up from germline, CDR1 is LGHNT and CDR2 is FRNRAP. CDR3 length equals 13 residues. V was trimmed by 6 bases and J by 5 bases, leaving 11 bases between them. TCRdb reprocessed the 5' RACE reads with MiXCR, giving one entry per CDR3 protein. This sample has 750,000 to 950,000 distinct CDR3 sequences; roughly 12% occur once, and the top ten carry around 1.5%. This same sample was also taken into another study, of yellow fever vaccine responses in identical twins.

Material for sequencing was PBMCs. The chain joins TRBV12-5 to TRBJ2-1; D unclear. This sequence originates from a woman under 30 in good health. CDR3 DNA sequence: TGTGCTAGTGGAACCCTCCGCCACAATGAGCAGTTCTTC. Its protein is CASGTLRHNEQFF.